The present TCR beta chain was sequenced within a study of cytomegalovirus exposure and HLA in healthy donors. The CDR3 runs 14 residues. Looked up from germline, CDR1 is SGHAT and CDR2 is FQNNGV. V was clipped by 3 bases and J by 4 bases, with 11 bases between them. The sample holds one count of this clone. The PCR ran on 60 Vbeta and 13 Jbeta primers. The method was immunoSEQ multiplex PCR; TCRdb's version includes in-frame clones alone and lacks a portion of them. This table holds over 100,000 clones, about 80% found once. Sequencing input: PBMCs. The genes are TRBV11-2 and TRBJ2-3; D gene unclear. The source of this sequence is a woman aged 45 to 65 in good health and CMV-seropositive. This CDR3 reads CASSLPDQADTQYF. DNA for the CDR3: TGTGCCAGCAGCTTGCCCGACCAGGCAGATACGCAGTATTTT. Looking up the rest from reference TRBV11-2 and TRBJ2-3 gives the full variable domain: EAGVAQSPRYKIIEKRQSVAFWCNPISGHATLYWYQQILGQGPKLLIQFQNNGVVDDSQLPKDRFSAERLKGVDSTLKIQPAKLEDSAVYLCASSLPDQADTQYFGPGTRLTVL.